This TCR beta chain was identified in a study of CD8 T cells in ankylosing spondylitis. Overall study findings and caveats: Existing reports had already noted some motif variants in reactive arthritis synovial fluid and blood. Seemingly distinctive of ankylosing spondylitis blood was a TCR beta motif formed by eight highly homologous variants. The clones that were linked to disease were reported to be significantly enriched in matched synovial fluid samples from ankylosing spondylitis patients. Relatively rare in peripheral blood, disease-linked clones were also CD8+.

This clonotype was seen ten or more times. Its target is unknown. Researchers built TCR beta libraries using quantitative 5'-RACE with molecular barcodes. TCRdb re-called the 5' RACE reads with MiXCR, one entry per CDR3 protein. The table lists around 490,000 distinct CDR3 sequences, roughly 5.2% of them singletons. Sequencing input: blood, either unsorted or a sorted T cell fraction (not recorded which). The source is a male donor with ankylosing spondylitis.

CDR3 sequence: CASSQDTPYEQYF. The DNA for the CDR3 is TGCGCCAGCAGCCAAGATACCCCCTACGAGCAGTACTTC. The genes are TRBV4-3 and TRBJ2-7; D gene uncertain. The CDR3 loop spans 13 amino acids. Trimming took off 0 bases at V and 2 bases at J, with 5 bases between the two ends. Germline CDR1 and CDR2: LGHNA and YSLEER.